Described below is a single T cell receptor beta chain sequence and its context. Its specific antigen is unknown. No qualities accompany the bases; no much larger clone lies one base away. The germline V gene supplies CDR1 KGHDR and CDR2 SFDVKD. The CDR3, cysteine through phenylalanine, is 13 amino acids long. Only the CDR3 portion is preserved as DNA: 39 bases, with reading frame beginning at the first base. Relative to germline, V is 2 bases shorter and J is 0 bases shorter, with 3 bases between their ends. CD4+ T cells from unexposed donors were collected before the COVID-19 pandemic (2011-2018). After around 11 days of culture, CD4+ T cells were isolated with the EasySep CD4+ T cell isolation kit. As cell numbers permitted, CD4+ T cells from unexposed donors were tested for reactivity to SARS-CoV-2 S and N and to four common cold coronavirus spike pools. Each well received approximately 2.2 million PBMCs, cultured in IMDM supplemented with approximately 5% human AB serum and approximately 10 IU/ml IL-2. Half of the culture medium was replaced with fresh IL-2-containing medium on days 3 and 7. Triplicate replicate wells were generally used for each peptide culture condition. The leukapheresis product used for the unexposed donors was purchased from a commercial source. PBMCs were isolated from leukapheresis product or whole blood by Ficoll-Paque PLUS gradient centrifugation. PBMCs were either cryopreserved at -140 degrees C or used fresh in the expansion assay. The QIAamp Micro DNA Kit was used to extract genomic DNA from the CD4+ T cells.

This record comes from a study of CD4 T cells in relation to SARS-CoV-2 and coronaviruses (dated by TCRdb to about 2021). Some background on the complete study: In the ViraFEST assay, PBMCs were grown with antigen for approximately 10 days, and TCR beta CDR3s were then sequenced to identify antigen-specific clonal expansions. Shared crossreactive spike epitopes were mapped to their HLA restriction using patient-derived lymphoblastoid cell lines. Expansion assays from other donors in the study were sequenced with a different, Illumina-based TCR-beta assay. An HIV-1 Nef peptide pool or a culture without peptide was used as the negative reference condition. The Adaptive Biotechnologies TCR-sequencing kit was used to sequence samples from three pre-COVID donors and the naive versus memory experiments, while other data came from Illumina-based sequencing. At the level of individual TCR clonotypes, the study measured memory CD4+ T cell crossreactivity between SARS-CoV-2 spike protein and common cold coronavirus spike proteins.

Receptors were amplified or captured by the immunoSEQ multiplex PCR assay. The paper's data handling went like this. During preprocessing, nonproductive sequences were removed, as were CDR3s that did not start with C, did not end with F or W, or were shorter than 7 amino acids. Antigen-specific clonotypes were called with the MANAFEST web app, based on expansion relative to reference and other culture wells. To be counted as positive, a clone had to show significant expansion compared with the reference culture, at an FDR below 0.05, in 2 of 3 replicate wells. To be called positive, a clone also had to show significant expansion compared with every other tandem well and an odds ratio greater than 5. Pairwise Levenshtein distance, computed with the stringdist R package after three terminal residues were trimmed from each end, was used as the measure of CDR3 homology. This immuneACCESS table, as held by TCRdb, lists in-frame sequences with V and J called but not all clones. Of the missing ones, under half trace to an unresolved V gene in checked studies; the others have no known cause. V and J calls and clone size are copied from that table; D and trimming were computed from the DNA. This sample lists about 12,000 clones; 65% to 70% were detected once. The top ten hold approximately 8% of the sample.

Broader findings and caveats from the paper: The study was constrained by small numbers of patients and of tested TCRs. Compared with monoreactive clones, crossreactive clones had significantly weaker SARS-CoV-2-driven expansion, a result consistent with antigenic imprinting. About 60% of donors had memory CD4+ clonotypes that crossrecognized SARS-CoV-2 and at least one common cold coronavirus spike. Pre-pandemic and post-infection samples were not both contributed by any donor, so tracing of the source of pre-existing responses was limited. Because the crossreactivity analysis focused on spike protein, crossreactivity against other viral proteins was not assessed.

The specimen sequenced was CD4+ T cells from PBMCs, cultured in vitro. The V gene is TRBV24-1 and the J gene is TRBJ2-5; no D gene can be assigned with confidence. This sequence originates from a human donor in good health. This receptor carries the CDR3 CATSDSYQETQYF. The base sequence is TGTGCCACCAGTGATTCGTACCAAGAGACCCAGTACTTC.